Below are 23 T cell receptor beta chains sequenced from a single sample in a study of long-term antiretroviral therapy in people with HIV. The run of the v3.0 immunoSEQ assay was at survey level. Measured with immunoSEQ multiplex PCR; TCRdb has only the in-frame clones, and not every one. The table shows about 29,000 clones, with around 80% occurring only once. Specimen: unsorted PBMCs, collected 1.5 years before starting antiretroviral therapy. The source is a young man with HIV.

This clone was recorded once. The rearrangement joins TRBV27 to TRBJ2-7, with 7 bases that match TRBD2. This CDR3 contains 14 residues. Trimming took 8 bases from V and 6 from J; bases not matched to a gene: 13. Germline lookup yields CDR1 MNHEY and CDR2 SMNVEV (reference sequence). CDR3 region: CASSSGGSPREQYF. The DNA for the CDR3 is TGTGCCAGCTCCTCCGGCGGGAGCCCTCGCGAGCAGTACTTC.

This clone has only one observation. The rearrangement links TRBV10-2 to TRBJ2-7; D perhaps matches TRBD2 (5 bases). The CDR3 has 13 residues. Trimming removed 7 bases at V and 3 bases at J, with 13 bases between. CDR1 is WSHSY, CDR2 SAAADI, per germline. The CDR3 nucleotides are TGCGCCAGCACCTGGACTGCTTTCTACGAGCAGTACTTC. It is translated as CASTWTAFYEQYF.

V and J are TRBV7-3 and TRBJ2-5; a possible D gene is TRBD1 (6 bases). Per germline, CDR1 SGHTA and CDR2 FQGTGA. The CDR3 has 12 residues. V shed 5 bases and J shed 7 bases, with 11 bases lying between them. The CDR3 is CASSTQGGTQYF. CDR3 nucleotide sequence: TGTGCCAGCAGCACCCAAGGGGGGACCCAGTACTTC.

This clone was counted between two and nine times. The chain employs TRBV2 and TRBJ1-5; D is unclear. The CDR3 extends over 10 amino acids. V was pared by 8 bases and J by 6 bases, with 5 bases between. Germline CDR1 reads SNHLY; CDR2 reads FYNNEI. This chain's CDR3 is CASGGQPQHF. Written as DNA, the CDR3 is TGTGCCAGCGGAGGTCAGCCCCAGCATTTT.

The chain carries TRBV18 and TRBJ2-1; D not certain. Germline loops: CDR1 KGHSH, CDR2 LQKENI. There are 14 residues in the CDR3. V lost 0 bases to trimming and J lost 5 bases, with 8 bases between them. This CDR3 reads CASSPPSLNNEQFF. CDR3 DNA sequence: TGTGCCAGCTCACCACCCTCATTAAACAATGAGCAGTTCTTC. Looking up the rest from reference TRBV18 and TRBJ2-1 gives the full variable domain: NAGVMQNPRHLVRRRGQEARLRCSPMKGHSHVYWYRQLPEEGLKFMVYLQKENIIDESGMPKERFSAEFPKEGPSILRIQQVVRGDSAAYFCASSPPSLNNEQFFGPGTRLTVL.

This sequence joins TRBV7-9 and TRBJ2-5; 8 bases line up with TRBD1. The CDR3 consists of 16 residues. Germline trimming cut 3 bases from V and 1 base from J; bases unmatched to any gene: 7. The germline gives CDR1 SEHNR, CDR2 FQNEAQ (reference sequence). The CDR3 nucleotides are TGTGCCAGCAGCTTGGAGGGCAGGGGGCTCCAAGAGACCCAGTACTTC. This translates into CASSLEGRGLQETQYF.

The chain has TRBV6-5 and TRBJ1-1; D gene uncertain. Trimming took off 7 bases at V and 4 bases at J, with 13 bases between the two ends. Germline V gives CDR1 MNHEY, CDR2 SVGAGI. The CDR3 consists of 13 residues. The CDR3 reads CASTPHFGTEAFF. CDR3 sequence (DNA): TGTGCCAGCACCCCGCATTTTGGCACTGAAGCTTTCTTT.

This rearrangement joins TRBV9 to TRBJ2-3; D might be TRBD2 (6 bases). The CDR3 has 15 residues. Germline assignment: CDR1 SGDLS and CDR2 YYNGEE. The V and J ends lost 4 bases and 2 bases respectively, with 14 bases between them. This CDR3 is CASSLGTSSTDTQYF. The CDR3 coding sequence is TGTGCCAGCAGCTTAGGGACTTCTTCCACAGATACGCAGTATTTT.

This chain connects TRBV13 to TRBJ1-2; D might be TRBD1 (6 bases). V lost 4 bases and J 8 bases, leaving 17 bases between the germline ends. The germline V gene has CDR1 PRHDT and CDR2 FYEKMQ (reference sequence). This CDR3 comprises 14 residues. The CDR3 bases are TGTGCCAGCAGCTCTTCGACAGGTTTGATGGGCTACACCTTC. Amino acids: CASSSSTGLMGYTF.

The chain couples TRBV7-2 to TRBJ2-7; a possible D gene is TRBD2 (6 bases). The CDR3 spans 17 residues. Germline loops: CDR1 SGHTA, CDR2 FQGNSA. The germline V and J ends were trimmed by 5 bases and 4 bases, with 24 bases remaining between them. The DNA for the CDR3 is TGTGCCAGCAGCCCAGCCCGCCAGGGACGGAGGGGATACGAGCAGTACTTC. It yields the protein CASSPARQGRRGYEQYF.

This clone was counted once. The rearrangement links TRBV6-1 to TRBJ1-4; 7 bases map to TRBD1. V lost 6 bases, J lost 8 bases, and 12 bases stayed unmatched. Germline V gene data show CDR1 as MNHNS and CDR2 as SASEGT. The CDR3 totals 15 residues. CDR3 coding DNA: TGTGCCAGCAGCCCCGAGCCCAGGGGGAAAGAAAAACTGTTTTTT. It yields the protein CASSPEPRGKEKLFF.

The rearrangement uses TRBV2 and TRBJ1-2, with TRBD1 as a possible D gene (6 bases). Germline V gives CDR1 SNHLY, CDR2 FYNNEI. The V end was cut by 5 bases, the J end by 2 bases, with 15 bases between. There are 15 residues in the CDR3. Here the CDR3 reads CASSPRTAINYGYTF. For the CDR3, the DNA is TGTGCCAGCAGTCCCAGGACAGCGATAAACTATGGCTACACCTTC.

In its sample, this clone was seen a few times. The V gene is TRBV29-1, the J gene TRBJ1-2; D is unclear. Per germline, CDR1 SQVTM and CDR2 ANQGSEA. Trimming cost V 4 bases and J 4 bases, with 10 bases left between them. The CDR3 spans 12 residues. The CDR3 bases are TGCAGCGTTGTAGAGGGTTCCTATGGCTACACCTTC. The encoded protein is CSVVEGSYGYTF.

The chain employs TRBV5-5 and TRBJ2-5; 7 bases are a match to TRBD1. Germline loops: CDR1 SGHKS, CDR2 YYEKEE (reference sequence). Germline trimming cut 0 bases from V and 3 bases from J; bases unmatched to any gene: 2. The CDR3 has 14 residues. This CDR3 reads CASSLAGTEETQYF. Here the CDR3 DNA reads TGTGCCAGCAGCTTGGCCGGGACAGAAGAGACCCAGTACTTC.

The chain links TRBV7-8 to TRBJ2-3, with no clear D. The CDR3 is 15 amino acids. V lost 2 bases and J lost 2, with 11 bases in between. Germline lookup yields CDR1 SGHVS and CDR2 FQNEAQ. CDR3 region: CASSLFLGDTDTQYF. In nucleotides, the CDR3 is TGTGCCAGCAGCTTATTTCTAGGAGACACAGATACGCAGTATTTT.

This clone showed up just once. The genes are TRBV9 and TRBJ2-2, with D perhaps being TRBD1 or TRBD2 (7 bases each). The CDR3 sequence is 19 residues long. Germline assignment: CDR1 SGDLS and CDR2 YYNGEE. V dropped 4 bases and J dropped 0 bases, with 22 bases sitting between them. CDR3 coding DNA: TGTGCCAGCAGCATTCCCCCAGGGGGGGTCGCCGCGAACACCGGGGAGCTGTTTTTT. It specifies CASSIPPGGVAANTGELFF.

This chain links TRBV27 with TRBJ1-2; 7 positions match TRBD1. Germline loops: CDR1 MNHEY, CDR2 SMNVEV (reference sequence). The V segment lost 2 bases and the J segment 6 bases; nucleotides outside the gene matches: 6. The CDR3 is 14 amino acids. The CDR3: CASSLRAGTDGYTF. CDR3 DNA: TGTGCCAGCAGTTTAAGAGCCGGGACAGATGGCTACACCTTC.

This clone showed up just once. The chain combines TRBV29-1 with TRBJ2-1; D may correspond to TRBD1 or TRBD2 (5 bases each). CDR1 and CDR2 (germline): SQVTM, ANQGSEA. The CDR3 totals 14 residues. Trimming took off 6 bases at V and 5 bases at J, with 17 bases between the two ends. CDR3 nucleotide sequence: TGCAGCGTCGGTGGGGACCGCTTTAACAATGAGCAGTTCTTC. Protein: CSVGGDRFNNEQFF.

This chain links TRBV9 with TRBJ1-2; tentative D call: TRBD1 (5 bases). There are 15 residues in the CDR3. Trimming removed 0 bases from V and 7 bases from J, with 16 bases in between. Germline V gene sequence: CDR1 SGDLS, CDR2 YYNGEE. CDR3 coding DNA: TGTGCCAGCAGCGTAGGGGGGGGTGAAGGGAGTGGCTACACCTTC. This translates into CASSVGGGEGSGYTF.

V is TRBV29-1 and J is TRBJ1-1; a weak D match, TRBD1 (5 bases). The V end lost 4 bases, the J end lost 2 bases, and 11 bases lay between the germline ends. The V gene's germline CDR1 is SQVTM and CDR2 ANQGSEA. The CDR3 runs to 13 residues. The CDR3 bases are TGCAGCGTTGTGGGTGGGGACAACACTGAAGCTTTCTTT. It encodes CSVVGGDNTEAFF.

The chain has TRBV2 and TRBJ2-2; TRBD1 matches 9 bases. The CDR3 spans 16 residues. Germline loops: CDR1 SNHLY, CDR2 FYNNEI. V was pared by 6 bases and J by 5 bases, with 10 bases of the junction left unmatched. DNA for the CDR3: TGTGCCAGCAGGGGACAGGGAGGTATAGCTACCGGGGAGCTGTTTTTT. This translates into CASRGQGGIATGELFF.

J is TRBJ1-1 and V is TRBV2; 10 bases are a match to TRBD1. With V trimmed by 4 bases and J by 4 bases, 6 bases remained unmatched. The CDR3 contains 15 residues. CDR1 SNHLY and CDR2 FYNNEI come from the germline V gene. The CDR3 nucleotides read TGTGCCAGCAGTGCCCGGACAGGGGGTTTCACTGAAGCTTTCTTT. Protein product: CASSARTGGFTEAFF.

V gene TRBV6-1 combines with J gene TRBJ1-2, with D uncertain. Per germline, CDR1 MNHNS and CDR2 SASEGT. Trimming removed 2 bases at V and 0 bases at J, with 10 bases between. This CDR3 has 15 amino acids. CDR3 sequence (DNA): TGTGCCAGCAGTGAAAAGGCAGGTTCTAACTATGGCTACACCTTC. It specifies CASSEKAGSNYGYTF.